A single sample is the source of the 30 T cell receptor beta chains below, sequenced in a study of regulatory T cells in long-lasting Graves disease. The authors built TCR beta libraries using iRepertoire HTBI primers and Arm-PCR of CDR3 regions. TCRdb fed the multiplex PCR reads into MiXCR, producing one record per CDR3 protein. The sample carries 450,000 to 650,000 distinct CDR3 sequences, about 16% recorded once. Time point given: newly diagnosed GD, antithyroid drugs for less than 3 months. PBMCs provided the RNA from which the TCR library was made. These same data were also listed under a study on T cells in Graves' hyperthyroidism and ophthalmopathy.

The material was peripheral blood mononuclear cells (PBMCs), obtained at new diagnosis, from a patient treated with antithyroid drugs. The receptors come from a woman aged 35-65 years with Graves disease.

This clonotype was seen repeatedly, ten times or more. This chain links TRBV7-8 with TRBJ2-3; a possible D gene is TRBD1 (6 bases). V was pared by 5 bases and J by 1 base, with 10 bases between. CDR1 is SGHVS, CDR2 FQNEAQ, per germline. This CDR3 comprises 14 residues. As DNA, the CDR3 is TGTGCCAGCAGCGACAGACAGGGCACAGATACGCAGTATTTT. Translated: CASSDRQGTDTQYF.

The genes are TRBV5-1 and TRBJ1-3; 9 bases map to TRBD1. Germline trimming cut 4 bases from V and 4 bases from J; bases unmatched to any gene: 9. The CDR3 covers 16 residues. The germline V gene has CDR1 SGHRS and CDR2 YFSETQ. The CDR3 DNA is TGCGCCAGCAGCCGCCCGGACAGGGGAAGCGGAAACACCATATATTTT. It is translated as CASSRPDRGSGNTIYF. The full variable domain, rest sourced from reference TRBV5-1 and TRBJ1-3, is KAGVTQTPRYLIKTRGQQVTLSCSPISGHRSVSWYQQTPGQGLQFLFEYFSETQRNKGNFPGRFSGRQFSNSRSEMNVSTLELGDSALYLCASSRPDRGSGNTIYFGEGSWLTVV.

This clonotype showed up just a few times. For the CDR3, the DNA is TGTGCCAGCAGCTTAGGGGACAGGCGAGGGGTGAATGGCTACACCTTC. Translated: CASSLGDRRGVNGYTF. The chain links TRBV11-2 to TRBJ1-2, with 8 bases matching TRBD1. The J segment lost 6 bases and the V segment lost 1 base, leaving 10 bases of the junction unmatched. CDR1 SGHAT and CDR2 FQNNGV come from the germline V gene. This CDR3 spans 16 amino acids.

This clonotype was counted many times. CDR3 loop: CASSLYESYNEQFF. The CDR3 region has the DNA TGCGCCAGCAGCTTGTATGAATCCTACAATGAGCAGTTCTTC. The rearrangement joins TRBV5-1 to TRBJ2-1; D is unresolved. The germline V gene has CDR1 SGHRS and CDR2 YFSETQ. Trimming stripped 1 base from V and 1 base from J, with 6 bases between. CDR3 length equals 14 residues.

This clonotype was found many times. The chain carries TRBV28 and TRBJ1-1, with D unclear. Germline CDR1 reads MDHEN; CDR2 reads SYDVKM. There are 13 residues in the CDR3. The V gene lost 2 bases and the J gene lost 4 bases, with 8 bases spanning the gap. The CDR3 coding sequence is TGTGCCAGCAGTTTAGTACAGCCCACTGAAGCTTTCTTT. This sequence encodes CASSLVQPTEAFF.

This chain connects TRBV19 to TRBJ1-1; no reliable D call. V lost 5 bases and J lost 5, with 15 bases in between. The CDR3 is made up of 14 amino acids. Per the germline V gene, CDR1 is LNHDA and CDR2 is SQIVND (reference sequence). The CDR3 spells CASSQKTSPTEAFF. The CDR3 nucleotides are TGTGCCAGTAGTCAGAAGACCAGCCCGACTGAAGCTTTCTTT.

This clonotype appeared many times. This sequence joins TRBV6-2 or TRBV6-3 and TRBJ2-3; D remains unclear. Trimming shortened V by 5 bases and J by 1 base, and 16 bases separated the two germline ends. The CDR3 runs 16 residues. Looked up from germline, CDR1 is MNHEY and CDR2 is SVGEGT. The CDR3: CASSDDFLLRTDTQYF. For the CDR3, the DNA is TGTGCCAGCAGTGATGATTTCTTACTGCGCACAGATACGCAGTATTTT.

This clonotype was detected only a few times. Compared with germline, one end of the junction differs, possibly owing to a read error. This chain uses TRBV20-1 with TRBJ2-3; tentative D call: TRBD2 (6 bases). The germline V gene has CDR1 DFQATT and CDR2 SNEGSKA (reference sequence). The CDR3 has 16 amino acids. CDR3 in amino acids: CSARDPGGLNTDTRYF. The CDR3 DNA reads TGCAGTGCTAGAGATCCCGGCGGACTAAACACAGATACGCGGTATTTT.

This clonotype has a count of ten or more. V and J are TRBV11-2 and TRBJ1-1; D remains unclear. The V end was cut by 1 base, the J end by 4 bases, with 13 bases between. Germline CDR1 reads SGHAT; CDR2 reads FQNNGV. The CDR3 runs to 15 residues. Here the CDR3 reads CASSLGEGWGTEAFF. The CDR3 coding sequence is TGTGCCAGCAGCTTAGGTGAGGGTTGGGGCACTGAAGCTTTCTTT.

Ten or more counts support this clonotype. CDR3 protein: CASSLTGIGANVLTF. Written as DNA, the CDR3 is TGTGCCAGCAGCCTGACAGGGATCGGGGCCAACGTCCTGACTTTC. The V and J genes are TRBV2 and TRBJ2-6; 7 bases fit TRBD1. This CDR3 is 15 amino acids long. CDR1 and CDR2 from the germline V gene are SNHLY and FYNNEI. V was pared by 6 bases and J by 4 bases, with 6 bases of the junction left unmatched.

In this sample, this clonotype turned up many times. CDR3 nucleotide sequence: TGTGCCTGGAGTGGCGGGGGGAGCTCCTACAATGAGCAGTTCTTC. Encoded protein: CAWSGGGSSYNEQFF. The rearrangement uses TRBV30 and TRBJ2-1, with 8 bases identical to TRBD2. CDR3 length equals 15 residues. V shed 1 base and J 0 bases; nucleotides not matched to a gene: 2. Germline V gene lookup returns CDR1 GTSNPN and CDR2 SVGIG (reference sequence).

At least ten counts were recorded for this clonotype. The gene calls are TRBV20-1 and TRBJ2-3; D is unresolved. V gave up 0 bases and J gave up 0 bases, with 7 bases separating them. The CDR3 has 14 amino acids. CDR1 is DFQATT, CDR2 SNEGSKA, per germline (reference sequence). CDR3 nucleotide sequence: TGCAGTGCTAGAGAGGCAGGAAGCACAGATACGCAGTATTTT. Amino acid sequence: CSAREAGSTDTQYF.

This clonotype was recorded many times. This chain connects TRBV20-1 to TRBJ2-3; D possibly corresponds to TRBD2 (6 bases). With 3 bases removed from V and 1 base from J, the gap between germline ends came to 8 bases. Germline V gene sequence: CDR1 DFQATT, CDR2 SNEGSKA (reference sequence). The CDR3 is 13 residues long. CDR3 sequence (DNA): TGCAGTGCTAGGGGGGGTGGCACAGATACGCAGTATTTT. Translation gives CSARGGGTDTQYF.

This clonotype was found many times. V and J are TRBV27 and TRBJ1-6; D perhaps matches TRBD1 (6 bases). The ends were cut back, 8 bases at V and 10 bases at J, with 15 bases in the middle. The CDR3 consists of 13 residues. Germline assignment: CDR1 MNHEY and CDR2 SMNVEV (reference sequence). The CDR3 here is CASAPSQGSPLHF. CDR3 bases: TGTGCCAGCGCCCCATCACAGGGATCACCCCTCCACTTT.

The chain links TRBV30 to TRBJ2-3; D unclear. The last part of the DNA fits TRBJ2-5 better; the J call may be wrong. The CDR3 is 12 residues long. Germline assignment: CDR1 GTSNPN and CDR2 SVGIG (reference sequence). CDR3 nucleotide sequence: TGTGCCTGGAATCTGTTGGGAGAGACCCAGTACTTC. This gives the protein CAWNLLGETQYF.

The chain recombines TRBV7-2 with TRBJ2-7, with 7 bases aligning to TRBD1. The CDR3 runs 14 residues. J was trimmed by 4 bases and V by 4 bases; bases with no gene match: 7. CDR1 is SGHTA, CDR2 FQGNSA, per germline. CDR3 region: CASSSGTAPYEQYF. The CDR3 coding sequence is TGTGCCAGCAGCTCTGGGACAGCTCCTTACGAGCAGTACTTC.

V gene TRBV6-1 combines with J gene TRBJ1-4, with D possibly TRBD1 on 5 matching bases. V lost 8 bases and J lost 8, with 15 bases in between. The germline V gene has CDR1 MNHNS and CDR2 SASEGT. CDR3 length: 13 amino acids. CDR3 DNA sequence: TGTGCCAGCGGGAGGGCCCAGGGCGAAAAACTGTTTTTT. It encodes CASGRAQGEKLFF.

A remark on this clonotype: Being one base from a much bigger clone, this may be a read error. This chain links TRBV2 with TRBJ1-5, with TRBD1 matching 9 bases. CDR1 and CDR2 from the germline V gene are SNHLY and FYNNEI. This CDR3 has 15 residues. Trimming took 9 bases from V and 2 from J; bases not matched to a gene: 8. The CDR3 DNA sequence: TGTGCCAGTAAGGACAGGGGAGAGGGCAATCAGCCCCAGCATTTT. This codes for CASKDRGEGNQPQHF.

J is TRBJ2-1 and V is TRBV3-1; D not certain. V was pared by 0 bases and J by 6 bases, with 9 bases between. The CDR3 runs to 14 residues. CDR1 and CDR2 from the germline V gene are LGHDT and YNNKEL (reference sequence). The CDR3 DNA is TGTGCCAGCAGCCAAGAGGCGGCGACCAATGAGCAGTTCTTC. It is translated as CASSQEAATNEQFF.

CDR3 DNA: TGTGCCAGCAGCTTGGATTACTCCCCGCGGCTCTACGAGCAGTACTTC. This sequence encodes CASSLDYSPRLYEQYF. The chain recombines TRBV5-5 with TRBJ2-7; D gene ambiguous. This CDR3 is 16 amino acids long. V was trimmed by 0 bases and J by 3 bases, leaving 16 bases between them. Germline CDR1 SGHKS, CDR2 YYEKEE (reference sequence).

The chain is built from TRBV28 and TRBJ1-6; D call uncertain. Trimming removed 3 bases from V and 7 bases from J, with 10 bases in between. The CDR3 is 14 amino acids. Per the germline V gene, CDR1 is MDHEN and CDR2 is SYDVKM. The CDR3: CASSFVSPNSPLHF. The DNA of the CDR3 is TGTGCCAGCAGTTTTGTCTCCCCCAATTCACCCCTCCACTTT.

This chain connects TRBV12-3 or TRBV12-4 to TRBJ1-4; 7 nucleotides line up with TRBD1. V trimming: 6 bases; J trimming: 7 bases; junction bases outside the gene matches: 8. This CDR3 has 14 residues. The CDR3 here is CASRKTGVGEKLFF. CDR3 nucleotide sequence: TGTGCCAGCAGGAAAACAGGGGTCGGTGAAAAACTGTTTTTT.

This clonotype was seen ten or more times. CDR3 amino acids: CASSATGGQETQYF. The DNA of the CDR3 is TGTGCCAGCAGTGCAACAGGGGGCCAAGAGACCCAGTACTTC. The chain links TRBV12-3 or TRBV12-4 to TRBJ2-5; 8 nucleotides line up with TRBD1. With V trimmed by 5 bases and J by 1 base, 3 bases remained unmatched. CDR3 length: 14 residues.

The sample holds a few counts of this clonotype. Possible read error: a much larger clone is one base away. The chain couples TRBV2 to TRBJ1-1, with a weak D call TRBD1 (5 bases). CDR1 is SNHLY, CDR2 FYNNEI, per germline. The CDR3 is made up of 14 amino acids. As DNA, the CDR3 is TGTGCCAGCAGGATCCGGGACTTGGACACTGAAGCTCTCTTT. It codes for CASRIRDLDTEALF.

Ten or more counts support this clonotype. The chain couples TRBV5-1 to TRBJ1-1; possible D gene TRBD1, 5 bases. This CDR3 has 16 residues. The V gene lost 4 bases and the J gene lost 1 base, with 17 bases spanning the gap. The germline V gene has CDR1 SGHRS and CDR2 YFSETQ. DNA for the CDR3: TGCGCCAGCAGCGCTCAACAGGCCCTGGGGAACACTGAAGCTTTCTTT. Translating it yields CASSAQQALGNTEAFF.

This chain uses TRBV7-9 with TRBJ2-3; 9 bases are shared with TRBD2. The CDR3 is 16 residues long. The junction had 10 bases not matched to a gene; V was cut back by 4 bases and J by 5 bases. Germline CDR1 SEHNR, CDR2 FQNEAQ (reference sequence). For the CDR3, the DNA is TGTGCCAGCAGCTCCCCCGGCGGGGGGGCCAAAGATACGCAGTATTTT. Its translation is CASSSPGGGAKDTQYF.

This clonotype was observed once. The chain links TRBV13 to TRBJ2-3, with D possibly being TRBD2 (6 bases). The CDR3 contains 16 residues. Between the trimmed V and J ends, which lost 4 bases and 1 base, there was a span of 15 bases. Germline CDR1 PRHDT, CDR2 FYEKMQ (reference sequence). In nucleotides, the CDR3 is TGTGCCAGCAGCTCCGGAGGGGACGGGGGCACAGATACGCAGTATTTT. Translating it yields CASSSGGDGGTDTQYF.

In its sample, this clonotype was seen many times. The chain links TRBV20-1 to TRBJ2-1; TRBD2 aligns across 9 bases. This CDR3 region has 14 residues. Germline trimming cut 1 base from V and 7 bases from J; bases unmatched to any gene: 5. In germline, CDR1 is DFQATT, CDR2 SNEGSKA (reference sequence). CDR3 sequence reads: CSARVSSGVNEQFF. CDR3 DNA sequence: TGCAGTGCTAGAGTCTCTAGCGGGGTTAATGAGCAGTTCTTC.

The CDR3 region has the DNA TGTGCCAGCAGCTTCGGACAGGGCCCTGAAGCTTTCTTT. This encodes CASSFGQGPEAFF. This chain uses TRBV7-9 with TRBJ1-1; 8 bases line up with TRBD1. The V gene's germline CDR1 is SEHNR and CDR2 FQNEAQ (reference sequence). This CDR3 comprises 13 residues. The J segment lost 6 bases and the V segment lost 3 bases, leaving 3 bases of the junction unmatched.

The CDR3 protein is CASRPDRGIDSPLHF. The CDR3 DNA reads as TGTGCCAGCAGGCCCGACAGGGGGATAGATTCACCCCTCCACTTT. The chain combines TRBV25-1 with TRBJ1-6; TRBD1 matches 9 bases. This CDR3 spans 15 amino acids. Germline V CDR1 and CDR2: MGHDK, SYGVNS. J lost 8 bases, V lost 6 bases, and 8 bases had no gene match.